The clone carrying this T cell receptor beta chain has only a few counts. These data are taken from a study of blood T cell repertoires in COVID-19. For the study at large: Sites in the United States, Italy and Spain provided acute and convalescent COVID-19 samples. Sample material is recorded as cDNA or gDNA derived from T cells, B-cell-depleted T cells, or PBMCs.

Germline assignment: CDR1 SQVTM and CDR2 ANQGSEA. The CDR3 contains 14 residues. The junction had 5 bases not matched to a gene; V was cut back by 7 bases and J by 1 base. Original methodology: Reference gene primer amplification in the assay estimated nucleated cell counts. Some clones are missing from TCRdb's copy, which holds only in-frame ones; the method was immunoSEQ multiplex PCR. That table is the source of V, J and clone size, and D and trimming were worked out from the DNA. The table shows roughly 130,000 clones, with 80% occurring only once. This sequence joins TRBV29-1 and TRBJ1-1; 11 bases fit TRBD1. The specimen sequenced was peripheral blood. The TCR was taken from a man in his 70s with acute or convalescent COVID-19. The CDR3: CSAQGQGANTEAFF. The CDR3 DNA reads TGCAGCGCGCAAGGACAGGGGGCGAACACTGAAGCTTTCTTT.